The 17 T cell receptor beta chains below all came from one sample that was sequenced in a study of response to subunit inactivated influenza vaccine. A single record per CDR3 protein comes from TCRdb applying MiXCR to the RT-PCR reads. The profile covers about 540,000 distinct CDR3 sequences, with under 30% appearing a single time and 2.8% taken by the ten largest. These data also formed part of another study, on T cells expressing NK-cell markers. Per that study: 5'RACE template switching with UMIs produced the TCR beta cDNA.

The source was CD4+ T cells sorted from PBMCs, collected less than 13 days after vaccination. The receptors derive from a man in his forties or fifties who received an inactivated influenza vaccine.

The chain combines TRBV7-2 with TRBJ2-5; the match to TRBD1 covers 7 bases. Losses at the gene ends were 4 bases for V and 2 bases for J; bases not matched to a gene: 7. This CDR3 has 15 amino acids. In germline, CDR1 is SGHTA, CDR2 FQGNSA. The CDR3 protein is CASSSGGLIQETQYF. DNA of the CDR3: TGTGCCAGCAGCTCAGGGGGATTAATACAAGAGACCCAGTACTTC.

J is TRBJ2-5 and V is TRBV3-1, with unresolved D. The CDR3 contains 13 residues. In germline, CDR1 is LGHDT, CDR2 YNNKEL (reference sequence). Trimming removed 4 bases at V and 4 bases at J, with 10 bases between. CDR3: CASSRFQLETQYF. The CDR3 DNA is TGTGCCAGCAGCCGCTTCCAGCTAGAGACCCAGTACTTC.

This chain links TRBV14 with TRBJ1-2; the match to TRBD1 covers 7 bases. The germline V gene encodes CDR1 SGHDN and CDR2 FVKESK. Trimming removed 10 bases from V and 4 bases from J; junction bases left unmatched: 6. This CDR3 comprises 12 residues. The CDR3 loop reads CAKDRKGYGYTF. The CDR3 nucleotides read TGTGCCAAGGACAGGAAAGGCTATGGCTACACCTTC. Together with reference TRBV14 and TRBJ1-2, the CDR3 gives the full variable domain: EAGVTQFPSHSVIEKGQTVTLRCDPISGHDNLYWYRRVMGKEIKFLLHFVKESKQDESGMPNNRFLAERTGGTYSTLKVQPAELEDSGVYFCAKDRKGYGYTFGSGTRLTVV.

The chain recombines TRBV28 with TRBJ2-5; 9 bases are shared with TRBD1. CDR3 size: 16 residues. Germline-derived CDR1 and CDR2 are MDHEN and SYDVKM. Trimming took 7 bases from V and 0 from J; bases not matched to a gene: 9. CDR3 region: CASTGQGPIYQETQYF. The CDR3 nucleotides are TGTGCCAGCACCGGACAGGGGCCCATATACCAAGAGACCCAGTACTTC.

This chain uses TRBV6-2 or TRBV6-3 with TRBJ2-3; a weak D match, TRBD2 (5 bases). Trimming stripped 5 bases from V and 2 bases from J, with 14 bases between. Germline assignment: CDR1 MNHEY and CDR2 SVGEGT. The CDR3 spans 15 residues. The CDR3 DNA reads TGTGCCAGCAGTGGACTGCACCTTGTCACAGATACGCAGTATTTT. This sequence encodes CASSGLHLVTDTQYF.

CDR3 coding DNA: TGCAGTGCCGGCTGGGTGGACCAAGAGACCCAGTACTTC. It is translated as CSAGWVDQETQYF. This sequence joins TRBV20-1 and TRBJ2-5; D remains unclear. Germline CDR1 and CDR2: DFQATT and SNEGSKA (reference sequence). V was pared by 6 bases and J by 0 bases, with 11 bases between. This CDR3 has 13 residues.

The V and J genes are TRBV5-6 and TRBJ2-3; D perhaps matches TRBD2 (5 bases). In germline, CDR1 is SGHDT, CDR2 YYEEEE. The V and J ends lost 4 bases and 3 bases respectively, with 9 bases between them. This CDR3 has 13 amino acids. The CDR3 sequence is CASSPDLTDTQYF. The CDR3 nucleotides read TGTGCCAGCAGCCCGGACTTAACAGATACGCAGTATTTT. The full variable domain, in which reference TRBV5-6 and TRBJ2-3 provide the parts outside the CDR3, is DAGVTQSPTHLIKTRGQQVTLRCSPKSGHDTVSWYQQALGQGPQFIFQYYEEEERQRGNFPDRFSGHQFPNYSSELNVNALLLGDSALYLCASSPDLTDTQYFGPGTRLTVL.

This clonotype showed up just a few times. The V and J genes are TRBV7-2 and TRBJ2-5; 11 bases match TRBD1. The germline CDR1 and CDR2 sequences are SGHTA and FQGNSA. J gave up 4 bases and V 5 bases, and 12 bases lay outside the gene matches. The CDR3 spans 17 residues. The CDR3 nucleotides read TGTGCCAGCAGCCCGATCGGACAGGGGGCTTATCGAGAGACCCAGTACTTC. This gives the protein CASSPIGQGAYRETQYF.

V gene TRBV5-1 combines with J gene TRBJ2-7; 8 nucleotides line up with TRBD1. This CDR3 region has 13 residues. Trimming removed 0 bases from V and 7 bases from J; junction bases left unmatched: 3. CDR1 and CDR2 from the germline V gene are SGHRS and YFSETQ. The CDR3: CASSLARGPEQYF. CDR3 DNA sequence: TGCGCCAGCAGCTTGGCCAGGGGGCCGGAGCAGTACTTC. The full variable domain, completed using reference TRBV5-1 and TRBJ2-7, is KAGVTQTPRYLIKTRGQQVTLSCSPISGHRSVSWYQQTPGQGLQFLFEYFSETQRNKGNFPGRFSGRQFSNSRSEMNVSTLELGDSALYLCASSLARGPEQYFGPGTRLTVT.

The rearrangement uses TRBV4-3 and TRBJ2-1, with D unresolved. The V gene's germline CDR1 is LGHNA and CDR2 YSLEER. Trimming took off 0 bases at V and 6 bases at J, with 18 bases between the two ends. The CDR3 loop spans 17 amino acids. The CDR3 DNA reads TGCGCCAGCAGCCAAGATCACTTGCGTACCATCCCCAATGAGCAGTTCTTC. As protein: CASSQDHLRTIPNEQFF.

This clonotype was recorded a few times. CDR3 sequence (DNA): TGTGCCAGCAGCTTATCGATAGGGAGGGAGGAAGCTTTCTTT. Amino acids: CASSLSIGREEAFF. This chain connects TRBV7-9 to TRBJ1-1; no firm D call. Trimming stripped 2 bases from V and 8 bases from J, with 15 bases between. This CDR3 is built from 14 residues. Germline V CDR1 and CDR2: SEHNR, FQNEAQ (reference sequence).

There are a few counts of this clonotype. The CDR3 DNA follows: TGTGCCAGCAGCCAAGGGGACTACTCGAGGGCTGAAGCTTTCTTT. Translated: CASSQGDYSRAEAFF. The chain employs TRBV14 and TRBJ1-1; D perhaps matches TRBD1 (5 bases). The CDR3 consists of 15 residues. Germline V CDR1 and CDR2: SGHDN, FVKESK. Trimming removed 1 base at V and 6 bases at J, with 15 bases between.

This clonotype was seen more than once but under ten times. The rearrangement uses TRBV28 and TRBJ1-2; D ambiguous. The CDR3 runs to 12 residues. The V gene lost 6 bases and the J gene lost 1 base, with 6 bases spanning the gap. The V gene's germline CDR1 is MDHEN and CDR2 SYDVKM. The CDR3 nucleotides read TGTGCCAGCAGGCTCCGTAACTATGGCTACACCTTC. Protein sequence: CASRLRNYGYTF.

The CDR3: CASSSLAGLAGGSQYF. In nucleotides, the CDR3 is TGTGCCAGCAGCTCGCTGGCGGGACTAGCGGGAGGGTCGCAGTACTTC. The J gene is TRBJ2-7, the V gene TRBV7-2, with TRBD2 identical over 16 bases. With V trimmed by 4 bases and J by 9 bases, 9 bases remained unmatched. In germline, CDR1 is SGHTA, CDR2 FQGNSA. The CDR3 is 16 residues long.

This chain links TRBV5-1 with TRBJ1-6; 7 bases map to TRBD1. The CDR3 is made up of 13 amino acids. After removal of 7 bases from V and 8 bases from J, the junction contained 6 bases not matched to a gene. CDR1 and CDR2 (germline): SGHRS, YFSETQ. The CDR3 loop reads CASGGQPDSPLHF. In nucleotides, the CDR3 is TGCGCCAGCGGGGGACAGCCAGATTCACCCCTCCACTTT.

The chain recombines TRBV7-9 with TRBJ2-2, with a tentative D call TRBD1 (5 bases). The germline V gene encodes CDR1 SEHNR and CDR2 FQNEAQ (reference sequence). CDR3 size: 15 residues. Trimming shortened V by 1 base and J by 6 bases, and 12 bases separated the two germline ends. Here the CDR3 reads CASSLEGIWSGELFF. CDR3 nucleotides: TGTGCCAGCAGCTTAGAGGGGATCTGGTCCGGGGAGCTGTTTTTT.

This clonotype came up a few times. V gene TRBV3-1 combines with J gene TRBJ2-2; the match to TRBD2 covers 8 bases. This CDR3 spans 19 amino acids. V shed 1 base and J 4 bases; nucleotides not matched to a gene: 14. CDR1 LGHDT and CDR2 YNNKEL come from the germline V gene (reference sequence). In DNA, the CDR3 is TGTGCCAGCAGCCAAGGTCCCGGGACTAGTTCAAGGGGCACCGGGGAGCTGTTTTTT. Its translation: CASSQGPGTSSRGTGELFF.